A selection of T cell receptor beta chains follows, all from one sample in a study of cytomegalovirus exposure and HLA in healthy donors. Only in-frame clones appear in the TCRdb table, and some are missing; sequencing was by immunoSEQ multiplex PCR. This sample has approximately 190,000 clones, with around 83% found just once. The sequenced material came from PBMCs. The source of these receptors is a man aged 35 to 55 in good health and CMV-seropositive. CDR3s include the opening cysteine and the closing phenylalanine or tryptophan. The D gene is left open where the match is weak. Not all rows give a size; the values are once, few, many and, for expanded clones, a class.

size | D | J | V | DNA | CDR3
- | TRBD2 | TRBJ2-1 | TRBV4-2 | TGTGCCAGCAGCCTAGGACTAGGAGGTAATGAGCAGTTCTTC | CASSLGLGGNEQFF
- | TRBD2 | TRBJ2-5 | TRBV5-4 | TGTGCCAGCAGCTTGGTATTAGCGGGACAAGAGACCCAGTACTTC | CASSLVLAGQETQYF
- | TRBD1 | TRBJ2-1 | TRBV29-1 | TGCAGCGTCGTGGGGACAGGGGGCGATGAGCAGTTCTTC | CSVVGTGGDEQFF
- | - | TRBJ2-7 | TRBV5-1 | TGCGCCAGCAGCGCCACCGGGACACACTACGAGCAGTACTTC | CASSATGTHYEQYF
- | - | TRBJ1-1 | TRBV2 | TGTGCCAGGCTCGGGGGCACTGAAGCTTTCTTT | CARLGGTEAFF
- | - | TRBJ2-4 | TRBV5-1 | TGCGCCAGCAGCTTGGTAGGAGATAGAAACATTCAGTACTTC | CASSLVGDRNIQYF
- | TRBD2 | TRBJ2-7 | TRBV28 | TGTGCCAGCACCCCTCCTAGCGGGAGGACTCCGACCTACGAGCAGTACTTC | CASTPPSGRTPTYEQYF
few | TRBD2 | TRBJ2-2 | TRBV2 | TGTGCCAGCAGCGAGGAAGGAGCGGGAGGGACCGGGGAGCTGTTTTTT | CASSEEGAGGTGELFF
- | TRBD2 | TRBJ2-7 | TRBV7-2 | TGTGCCAGCAGCAAAAGACTAGCGGATGGGGAGGGCTACGAGCAGTACTTC | CASSKRLADGEGYEQYF
- | - | TRBJ2-1 | TRBV14 | TGTGCCAGCAGCCAAGATCCGGGGATTGGTGAGCAGTTCTTC | CASSQDPGIGEQFF
few | - | TRBJ2-1 | TRBV6-5 | TGTGCCAGCAGCCCGACATTAGGGAGTGCAAATGAGCAGTTCTTC | CASSPTLGSANEQFF
once | - | TRBJ2-7 | TRBV6-6 | TGTGCCAGCAGTTATTGGACAGAGAGCTCCTACGAGCAGTACTTC | CASSYWTESSYEQYF
- | - | TRBJ1-3 | TRBV2 | TGTGCCAGCAGTGAACGGAACACCATATATTTT | CASSERNTIYF
- | TRBD2 | TRBJ2-5 | TRBV5-6 | TGTGCCAGCAGCTCGGGGACTAGCGGGAATTTGGAGTACTTC | CASSSGTSGNLEYF
- | - | TRBJ2-6 | TRBV19 | TGTGCCAGTAGTATAGAGATCCGACTCTCTGGGGCCAACGTCCTGACTTTC | CASSIEIRLSGANVLTF
- | TRBD1 | TRBJ1-5 | TRBV10-3 | TGTGCCACCACAGGGGCCCTTAATCAGCCCCAGCATTTT | CATTGALNQPQHF
- | TRBD2 | TRBJ2-2 | TRBV5-1 | TGCGCCAGCAGCTTAGGCGGGACTAGCGGTGTCGGGGAGCTGTTTTTT | CASSLGGTSGVGELFF
- | TRBD2 | TRBJ2-5 | TRBV6-6 | TGTGCCAGCAGGGGGGGACTAGTAGAGACCCAGTACTTC | CASRGGLVETQYF